The next 30 T cell receptor beta chains were all read from a single sample in a study of spatial heterogeneity in lung cancer. Noted time point: sample taken at primary tumor resection. Using its own MiXCR run on the 5' RACE reads, TCRdb lists one record per CDR3 protein. The sample holds more than 60,000 distinct CDR3 sequences; under 8.5% are singletons and the top ten take 6.8%. The source material was PBMCs, sampled at surgery. These receptors came from a male donor with early-stage non-small cell lung cancer.

This chain uses TRBV7-9 with TRBJ1-2; 8 positions agree with TRBD1. Per germline, CDR1 SEHNR and CDR2 FQNEAQ (reference sequence). J was trimmed by 8 bases and V by 1 base; bases with no gene match: 3. The CDR3 has 13 residues. CDR3 DNA sequence: TGTGCCAGCAGCTTAGTGGACAGGGAAGGCTACACCTTC. Translation: CASSLVDREGYTF.

The chain is built from TRBV2 and TRBJ2-1; D gene uncertain. The ends were cut back, 1 base at V and 9 bases at J, with 10 bases in the middle. CDR1 is SNHLY, CDR2 FYNNEI, per germline. The CDR3 runs 13 residues. CDR3 sequence (DNA): TGTGCCAGCAGTGAAGAAAAGTCAGCTGAGCAGTTCTTC. Translation: CASSEEKSAEQFF.

This clonotype was observed at least ten times. The rearrangement uses TRBV19 and TRBJ2-7, with 8 nucleotides matching TRBD1. Germline V gives CDR1 LNHDA, CDR2 SQIVND (reference sequence). V shed 6 bases, J shed 5 bases, and the junction held 12 bases outside the gene matches. This CDR3 has 15 amino acids. The DNA of the CDR3 is TGTGCCAGTAGCAGCGACAGGGGAGGTGGAAACGAGCAGTACTTC. This codes for CASSSDRGGGNEQYF.

In its sample, this clonotype was seen many times. V is TRBV27 and J is TRBJ1-3; D might be TRBD1 (6 bases). Germline values: CDR1 MNHEY, CDR2 SMNVEV (reference sequence). This CDR3 comprises 13 residues. Trimming removed 5 bases at V and 4 bases at J, with 9 bases between. CDR3 bases: TGTGCCAGCAGTCCAGGGACAGGAAACACCATATATTTT. As protein: CASSPGTGNTIYF.

This clonotype was counted at least ten times. The chain is built from TRBV29-1 and TRBJ2-3; D may be TRBD1 or TRBD2 (5 bases each). Germline V gene sequence: CDR1 SQVTM, CDR2 ANQGSEA. This CDR3 has 12 amino acids. The V gene lost 6 bases and the J gene lost 4 bases, with 11 bases spanning the gap. The CDR3 is CSVSGGADTQYF. The CDR3 DNA reads as TGCAGCGTAAGTGGGGGTGCAGATACGCAGTATTTT.

This clonotype was picked up many times. This sequence joins TRBV7-2 and TRBJ2-1, with D possibly TRBD2 on 6 matching bases. Germline lookup yields CDR1 SGHTA and CDR2 FQGNSA. The CDR3 is made up of 14 amino acids. Trimming stripped 1 base from V and 5 bases from J, with 9 bases between. In nucleotides, the CDR3 is TGTGCCAGCAGCTTAGGGCCGGGGGACAATGAGCAGTTCTTC. Residues: CASSLGPGDNEQFF.

This clonotype was seen at least ten times. This chain links TRBV4-1 with TRBJ1-1; the D gene is possibly TRBD1 (6 bases). Trimming cost V 0 bases and J 5 bases, with 13 bases left between them. The CDR3 has 15 amino acids. In germline, CDR1 is MGHRA, CDR2 YSYEKL. For the CDR3, the DNA is TGCGCCAGCAGCCAAGAGTACAGGGCCCTTACTGAAGCTTTCTTT. Its protein product is CASSQEYRALTEAFF.

The chain has TRBV19 and TRBJ2-7; maybe TRBD1 (6 bases). V lost 3 bases, J lost 4 bases, and 13 bases lay in between. CDR3 length: 14 amino acids. Germline V gene lookup returns CDR1 LNHDA and CDR2 SQIVND (reference sequence). CDR3 coding DNA: TGTGCCAGTAGTATTAGGGGGTTTCCGTACGAGCAGTACTTC. Translation: CASSIRGFPYEQYF.

This clonotype has more than one count but fewer than ten. The gene calls are TRBV27 and TRBJ1-4; 8 nucleotides agree with TRBD1. Germline loops: CDR1 MNHEY, CDR2 SMNVEV (reference sequence). V trimming: 0 bases; J trimming: 0 bases; junction bases outside the gene matches: 12. This CDR3 is 20 amino acids long. CDR3 residues: CASSLSYSRDRISTNEKLFF. The CDR3 DNA reads as TGTGCCAGCAGTTTATCCTACTCCCGGGACAGGATATCAACTAATGAAAAACTGTTTTTT.

In DNA, the CDR3 is TGTGCCAGCAGCCTCAGGACAGGGGGCATTAGGGACACTGAAGCTTTCTTT. Translated: CASSLRTGGIRDTEAFF. The V gene is TRBV7-9, the J gene TRBJ1-1; TRBD1 matches 11 bases. V lost 5 bases and J lost 3; bases outside the gene matches: 11. The germline V gene encodes CDR1 SEHNR and CDR2 FQNEAQ (reference sequence). This CDR3 contains 17 residues.

This clonotype was detected many times. V gene TRBV20-1 combines with J gene TRBJ2-1; 13 nucleotides agree with TRBD2. CDR3 length equals 17 residues. J gave up 5 bases and V 0 bases, and 7 bases lay outside the gene matches. CDR1 and CDR2 (germline): DFQATT, SNEGSKA (reference sequence). The CDR3: CSARDLGTSGTDNEQFF. For the CDR3, the DNA is TGCAGTGCTAGAGATCTGGGGACTAGCGGGACGGACAATGAGCAGTTCTTC.

This clonotype was recorded at least ten times. V and J are TRBV7-2 and TRBJ1-5; D gene uncertain. The ends were cut back, 1 base at V and 0 bases at J, with 7 bases in the middle. Germline CDR1 and CDR2: SGHTA and FQGNSA. CDR3 length: 15 amino acids. The chain's CDR3 is CASSLDSISNQPQHF. The CDR3 DNA follows: TGTGCCAGCAGCTTAGACAGTATTAGCAATCAGCCCCAGCATTTT.

This clonotype was counted at least ten times. This chain uses TRBV29-1 with TRBJ2-7, with D perhaps TRBD1 or TRBD2 (6 bases each). This CDR3 is 12 amino acids long. Germline values: CDR1 SQVTM, CDR2 ANQGSEA. V shed 6 bases and J shed 5 bases, with 14 bases lying between them. CDR3 nucleotides: TGCAGCGTCAAAGGGGGGCCAGACGAGCAGTACTTC. Translating gives CSVKGGPDEQYF.

This clonotype was observed many times. This rearrangement joins TRBV6-5 to TRBJ1-2, with D perhaps matching TRBD1 (6 bases). The V end was cut by 2 bases, the J end by 0 bases, with 10 bases between. CDR3 length equals 15 residues. Germline V lookup: CDR1 MNHEY, CDR2 SVGAGI. CDR3 DNA: TGTGCCAGCAGTTACAGAACAGGGTCTAACTATGGCTACACCTTC. Its translation: CASSYRTGSNYGYTF.

This clonotype turned up a few times. The chain recombines TRBV12-3 or TRBV12-4 with TRBJ2-3, with D unclear. Trimming took 2 bases from V and 5 from J, leaving 11 bases between them. This CDR3 spans 14 amino acids. CDR3 loop: CASSLSSIEDTQYF. CDR3 coding DNA: TGTGCCAGCAGTTTATCGTCGATAGAAGATACGCAGTATTTT.

The chain couples TRBV2 to TRBJ1-5; no firm D call. The CDR3 has 13 residues. Germline V CDR1 and CDR2: SNHLY, FYNNEI. V gave up 2 bases and J gave up 7 bases, with 9 bases separating them. CDR3 coding DNA: TGTGCCAGCAGTGAATCTCGCAGCCAGCCCCAGCATTTT. Protein product: CASSESRSQPQHF.

This clonotype was found many times. CDR3 amino acids: CASSPQGGPYNEQFF. CDR3 DNA: TGTGCCAGCAGCCCCCAGGGGGGACCCTACAATGAGCAGTTCTTC. The V gene is TRBV9, the J gene TRBJ2-1, with D maybe TRBD1 (7 bases). Germline V gives CDR1 SGDLS, CDR2 YYNGEE. V lost 4 bases and J lost 2, with 13 bases in between. CDR3 length: 15 amino acids.

There are many counts of this clonotype. The CDR3 DNA reads TGCGCCAGCAGCTTCTCGACATCACCAGGACTAGCGGGAGTCAAAGATACGCAGTATTTT. Translated: CASSFSTSPGLAGVKDTQYF. The chain employs TRBV5-1 and TRBJ2-3; 13 bases agree with TRBD2. The CDR3 is made up of 20 amino acids. Per germline, CDR1 SGHRS and CDR2 YFSETQ. Unmatched junction bases numbered 17, after V lost 2 bases and J lost 5 bases.

The gene calls are TRBV30 and TRBJ2-2, with TRBD1 as a possible D gene (6 bases). V was shortened by 2 bases and J by 14 bases, with 18 bases between the two germline ends. Germline V gives CDR1 GTSNPN, CDR2 SVGIG (reference sequence). The CDR3 is 13 residues long. DNA of the CDR3: TGTGCCTGGAGTAAGGACAGCCTGCGGTACCTGTTTTTT. Protein: CAWSKDSLRYLFF.

This clonotype was found many times. V and J are TRBV7-3 and TRBJ1-1; the D gene is possibly TRBD1 (5 bases). V lost 5 bases to trimming and J lost 6 bases, with 13 bases between them. The CDR3 has 13 amino acids. The germline V gene has CDR1 SGHTA and CDR2 FQGTGA. In nucleotides, the CDR3 is TGTGCCAGCAGCCCATGGGGGACCGCTGAAGCTTTCTTT. Protein product: CASSPWGTAEAFF.

V is TRBV4-3 and J is TRBJ1-4; D is unclear. The CDR3 is 18 amino acids. Germline V lookup: CDR1 LGHNA, CDR2 YSLEER. Between the trimmed V and J ends, which lost 0 bases and 6 bases, there was a span of 20 bases. In DNA form, the CDR3 reads TGCGCCAGCAGCCAAGATCGGGTTGTCCTCAGAGCGGATGAAAAACTGTTTTTT. This translates into CASSQDRVVLRADEKLFF.

This clonotype was detected a few times. The CDR3 nucleotides read TGTGCCAGCTCACCTTACCCTAAAGGCACTGAAGCTTTCTTT. Encoded protein: CASSPYPKGTEAFF. The rearrangement uses TRBV18 and TRBJ1-1; D not certain. Trimming pared 3 bases from V and 4 bases from J, leaving 12 bases between. The CDR3 has 14 residues. Looked up from germline, CDR1 is KGHSH and CDR2 is LQKENI.

This clonotype was recorded many times. The rearrangement joins TRBV12-3 or TRBV12-4 to TRBJ2-7; no clear D. V was shortened by 3 bases and J by 3 bases, with 15 bases between the two germline ends. This CDR3 has 15 amino acids. CDR3 in amino acids: CASSLGTPRFYEQYF. CDR3 sequence (DNA): TGTGCCAGCAGTTTGGGTACCCCAAGATTCTACGAGCAGTACTTC.

This clonotype was counted at least ten times. The chain uses TRBV20-1 and TRBJ1-2, with 12 positions matching TRBD1. Unmatched junction bases numbered 8, after V lost 4 bases and J lost 8 bases. There are 14 residues in the CDR3. Germline V gives CDR1 DFQATT, CDR2 SNEGSKA (reference sequence). The CDR3 sequence: CSATPGTGGRGYTF. The CDR3, as DNA: TGCAGTGCTACCCCCGGGACAGGGGGCCGCGGCTACACCTTC.

This clonotype was counted ten times or more. The V call is TRBV5-1, the J call TRBJ2-7; no clear D. The CDR3 loop spans 12 amino acids. V lost 4 bases, J lost 0 bases, and 5 bases lay in between. Germline V gives CDR1 SGHRS, CDR2 YFSETQ. The CDR3 DNA reads TGCGCCAGCAGCCTGTTCTCCTACGAGCAGTACTTC. Encoded protein: CASSLFSYEQYF.

This clonotype was seen repeatedly, ten times or more. The chain couples TRBV15 to TRBJ2-7, with D maybe TRBD2 (6 bases). Trimming took off 0 bases at V and 0 bases at J, with 9 bases between the two ends. There are 15 residues in the CDR3. CDR1 is LNHNV, CDR2 YYDKDF, per germline (reference sequence). CDR3 region: CATSREAGSSYEQYF. In DNA, the CDR3 is TGTGCCACCAGCAGAGAAGCCGGGAGCTCCTACGAGCAGTACTTC.

This clonotype was seen repeatedly, ten times or more. This sequence joins TRBV10-3 and TRBJ2-1; 13 nucleotides agree with TRBD2. Germline-derived CDR1 and CDR2 are ENHRY and SYGVKD. Losses at the gene ends were 0 bases for V and 7 bases for J; bases not matched to a gene: 6. This CDR3 spans 17 amino acids. The CDR3 sequence: CAISESTGLAGLNEQFF. Written as DNA, the CDR3 is TGTGCCATCAGTGAGTCGACGGGACTAGCGGGACTTAATGAGCAGTTCTTC.

In this sample, this clonotype turned up many times. V is TRBV9 and J is TRBJ2-3; no clear D. This CDR3 has 15 amino acids. CDR1 and CDR2 from the germline V gene are SGDLS and YYNGEE. The V end lost 4 bases, the J end lost 2 bases, and 14 bases lay between the germline ends. The CDR3 region is CASSHDLWDTDTQYF. CDR3 in DNA: TGTGCCAGCAGCCACGACTTGTGGGACACAGATACGCAGTATTTT. The full variable domain, completed using reference TRBV9 and TRBJ2-3, is DSGVTQTPKHLITATGQRVTLRCSPRSGDLSVYWYQQSLDQGLQFLIQYYNGEERAKGNILERFSAQQFPDLHSELNLSSLELGDSALYFCASSHDLWDTDTQYFGPGTRLTVL.

This sequence joins TRBV6-1 and TRBJ1-2; D unclear. Germline assignment: CDR1 MNHNS and CDR2 SASEGT. This CDR3 has 16 amino acids. Trimming cost V 0 bases and J 4 bases, with 15 bases left between them. CDR3 region: CASSEAHGGVAYGYTF. The CDR3 DNA sequence: TGTGCCAGCAGTGAAGCCCATGGTGGGGTGGCCTATGGCTACACCTTC.

This clonotype showed up many times. The chain employs TRBV2 and TRBJ2-7; D may be TRBD1 or TRBD2 (5 bases each). Trimming removed 3 bases from V and 1 base from J, with 13 bases in between. Germline V lookup: CDR1 SNHLY, CDR2 FYNNEI. The CDR3 loop spans 15 amino acids. CDR3 loop: CASSEGELKSYEQYF. DNA of the CDR3: TGTGCCAGCAGTGAGGGGGAATTGAAGTCCTACGAGCAGTACTTC.